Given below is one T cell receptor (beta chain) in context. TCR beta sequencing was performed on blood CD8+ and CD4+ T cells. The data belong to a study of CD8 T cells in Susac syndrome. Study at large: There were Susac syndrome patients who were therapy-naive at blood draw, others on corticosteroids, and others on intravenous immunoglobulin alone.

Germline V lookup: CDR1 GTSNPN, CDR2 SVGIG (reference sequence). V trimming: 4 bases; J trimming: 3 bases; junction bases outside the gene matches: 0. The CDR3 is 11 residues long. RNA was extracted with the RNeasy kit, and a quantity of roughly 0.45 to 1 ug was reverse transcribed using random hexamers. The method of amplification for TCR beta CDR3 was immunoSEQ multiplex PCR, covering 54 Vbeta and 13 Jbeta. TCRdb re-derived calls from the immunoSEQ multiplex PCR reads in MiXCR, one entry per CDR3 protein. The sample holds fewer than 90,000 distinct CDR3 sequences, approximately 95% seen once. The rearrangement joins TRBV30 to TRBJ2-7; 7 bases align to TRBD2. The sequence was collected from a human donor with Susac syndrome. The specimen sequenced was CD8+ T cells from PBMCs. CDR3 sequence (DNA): TGTGCCTGGACGGGGGGCTACGAGCAGTACTTC. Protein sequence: CAWTGGYEQYF.